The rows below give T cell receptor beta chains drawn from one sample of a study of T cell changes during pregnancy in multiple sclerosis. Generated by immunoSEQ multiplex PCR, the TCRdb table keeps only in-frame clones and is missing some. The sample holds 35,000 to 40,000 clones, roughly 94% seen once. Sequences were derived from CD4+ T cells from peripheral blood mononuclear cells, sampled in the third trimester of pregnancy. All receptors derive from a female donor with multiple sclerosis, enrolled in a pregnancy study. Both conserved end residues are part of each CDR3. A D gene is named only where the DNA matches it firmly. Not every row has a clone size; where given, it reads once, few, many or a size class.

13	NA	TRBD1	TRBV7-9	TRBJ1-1	CASTRTGNTEAFF	TGTGCCAGCACCAGGACAGGGAACACTGAAGCTTTCTTT
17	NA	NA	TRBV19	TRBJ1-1	CASNENYRAVGNTEAFF	TGTGCCAGTAATGAAAATTACAGGGCGGTGGGGAACACTGAAGCTTTCTTT
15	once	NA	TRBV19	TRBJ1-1	CASSIGEHVNTEAFF	TGTGCCAGTAGTATAGGCGAGCATGTGAACACTGAAGCTTTCTTT
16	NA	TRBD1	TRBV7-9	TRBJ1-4	CASSLKDRARNEKLFF	TGTGCCAGCAGCCTAAAAGACAGGGCCCGTAATGAAAAACTGTTTTTT
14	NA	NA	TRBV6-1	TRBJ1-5	CASSFDRSNQPQHF	TGTGCCAGCAGTTTCGACAGGTCCAATCAGCCCCAGCATTTT
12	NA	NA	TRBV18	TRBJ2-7	CASSASSYEQYF	TGTGCCAGCTCAGCGAGCTCCTACGAGCAGTACTTC
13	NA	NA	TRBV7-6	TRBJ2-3	CASSSMSTDTQYF	TGTGCCAGCAGCTCAATGAGCACAGATACGCAGTATTTT
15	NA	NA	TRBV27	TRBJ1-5	CASSTVREDNQPQHF	TGTGCCAGCAGTACTGTACGGGAGGACAATCAGCCCCAGCATTTT
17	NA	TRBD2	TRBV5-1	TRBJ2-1	CASSLEVGRASYNEQFF	TGCGCCAGCAGCTTGGAAGTAGGGAGGGCCAGCTACAATGAGCAGTTCTTC
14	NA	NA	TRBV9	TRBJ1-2	CASSAGPGIRGYTF	TGTGCCAGCAGCGCAGGACCAGGGATTCGGGGCTACACCTTC
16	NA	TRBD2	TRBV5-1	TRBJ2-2	CASSLSSGRNTGELFF	TGCGCCAGCAGCTTGTCTAGCGGGAGGAACACCGGGGAGCTGTTTTTT
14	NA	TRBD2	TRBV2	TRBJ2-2	CASSLAGGTGELFF	TGTGCCAGCAGTTTAGCGGGAGGGACCGGGGAGCTGTTTTTT
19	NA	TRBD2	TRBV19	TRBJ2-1	CARGRWGGLADLVLYEQFF	TGTGCCAGGGGGAGGTGGGGGGGACTAGCGGACCTCGTCCTTTATGAGCAGTTCTTC
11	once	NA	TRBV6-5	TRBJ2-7	CASREGYEQYF	TGTGCCAGCAGAGAGGGTTACGAGCAGTACTTC
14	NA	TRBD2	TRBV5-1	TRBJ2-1	CASSLVAGVNEQFF	TGCGCCAGCAGCTTGGTTGCGGGAGTCAATGAGCAGTTCTTC
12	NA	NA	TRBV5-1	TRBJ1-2	CASSLGRDGYTF	TGCGCCAGCAGCTTGGGCAGGGATGGCTACACCTTC
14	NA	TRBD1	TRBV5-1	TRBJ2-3	CASSLYQGADTQYF	TGCGCCAGCAGCTTGTACCAGGGGGCAGATACGCAGTATTTT
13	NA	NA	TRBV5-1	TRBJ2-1	CASSLEFRGEQFF	TGCGCCAGCAGCTTGGAGTTCAGGGGTGAGCAGTTCTTC
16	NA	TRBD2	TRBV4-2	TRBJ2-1	CASSQEGLAGLNEQFF	TGTGCCAGCAGCCAAGAAGGTCTAGCGGGTCTTAATGAGCAGTTCTTC
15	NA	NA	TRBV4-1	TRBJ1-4	CASSQGRPQEEKLFF	TGCGCCAGCAGCCAAGGCCGGCCCCAGGAAGAAAAACTGTTTTTT
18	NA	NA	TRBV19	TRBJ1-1	CASTWGGDRVQTNTEAFF	TGTGCCAGTACCTGGGGGGGAGATAGGGTCCAGACGAACACTGAAGCTTTCTTT
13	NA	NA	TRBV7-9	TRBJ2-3	CASKPGYTDTQYF	TGTGCCAGCAAGCCAGGGTACACAGATACGCAGTATTTT
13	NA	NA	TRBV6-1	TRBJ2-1	CASSGQSGSQMFF	TGTGCCAGCAGTGGTCAATCAGGGTCGCAGATGTTCTTC
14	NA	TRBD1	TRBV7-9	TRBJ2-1	CASSYRDRGNEQFF	TGTGCCAGCAGCTACCGGGACAGGGGAAATGAGCAGTTCTTC
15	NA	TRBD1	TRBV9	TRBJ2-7	CASSVGGDRGYEQYF	TGTGCCAGCAGCGTAGGAGGAGACAGGGGCTACGAGCAGTACTTC
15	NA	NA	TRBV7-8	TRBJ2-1	CASSLTGALYNEQFF	TGTGCCAGCAGCTTAACTGGAGCTCTGTACAATGAGCAGTTCTTC
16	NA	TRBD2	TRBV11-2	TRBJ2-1	CASTLSGGRALNEQFF	TGTGCCAGCACCCTTTCCGGAGGGAGGGCCTTGAATGAGCAGTTCTTC
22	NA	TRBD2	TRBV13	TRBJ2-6	CASSNLAGARFLPASGANVLTF	TGTGCCAGCAGCAACTTAGCGGGAGCACGATTTCTCCCCGCCTCTGGGGCCAACGTCCTGACTTTC
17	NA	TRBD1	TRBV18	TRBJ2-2	CASSPPTQGANTGELFF	TGTGCCAGCTCACCACCGACGCAGGGGGCAAACACCGGGGAGCTGTTTTTT
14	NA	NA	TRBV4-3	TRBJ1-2	CASSQGQTNYGYTF	TGCGCCAGCAGCCAAGGACAGACTAACTATGGCTACACCTTC
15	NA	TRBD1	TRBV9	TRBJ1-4	CASSVTGGISEKLFF	TGTGCCAGCAGCGTAACAGGGGGCATAAGTGAAAAACTGTTTTTT
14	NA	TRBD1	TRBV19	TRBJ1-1	CASSIQGANTEAFF	TGTGCCAGTAGTATCCAGGGGGCGAACACTGAAGCTTTCTTT
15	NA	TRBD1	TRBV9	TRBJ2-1	CASSVDRAGYNEQFF	TGTGCCAGCAGCGTCGACAGGGCGGGCTACAATGAGCAGTTCTTC
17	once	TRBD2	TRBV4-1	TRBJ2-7	CASSQALSGSKGYEQYF	TGCGCCAGCAGCCAAGCACTTAGCGGGAGTAAGGGATACGAGCAGTACTTC
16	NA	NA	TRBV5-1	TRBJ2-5	CASRVGGGGYQETQYF	TGCGCCAGCCGAGTGGGGGGGGGCGGATATCAAGAGACCCAGTACTTC
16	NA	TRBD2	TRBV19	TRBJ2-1	CASSILRGGGYNEQFF	TGTGCCAGTAGTATCCTTCGGGGCGGGGGTTACAATGAGCAGTTCTTC
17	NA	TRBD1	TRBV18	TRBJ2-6	CASSPRQGEFGANVLTF	TGTGCCAGCTCACCAAGGCAGGGGGAGTTTGGGGCCAACGTCCTGACTTTC